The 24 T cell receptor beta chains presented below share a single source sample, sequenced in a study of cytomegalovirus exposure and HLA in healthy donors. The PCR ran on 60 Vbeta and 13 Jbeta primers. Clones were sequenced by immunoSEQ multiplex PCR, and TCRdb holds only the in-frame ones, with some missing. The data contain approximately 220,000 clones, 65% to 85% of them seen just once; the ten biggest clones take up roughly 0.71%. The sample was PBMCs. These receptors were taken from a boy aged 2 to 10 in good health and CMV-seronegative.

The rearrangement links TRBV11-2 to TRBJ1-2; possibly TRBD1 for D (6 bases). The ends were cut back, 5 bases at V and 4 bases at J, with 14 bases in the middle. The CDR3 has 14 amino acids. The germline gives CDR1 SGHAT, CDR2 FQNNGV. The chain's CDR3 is CASSPIQGTYGYTF. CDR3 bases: TGTGCCAGCAGCCCCATCCAGGGGACCTATGGCTACACCTTC.

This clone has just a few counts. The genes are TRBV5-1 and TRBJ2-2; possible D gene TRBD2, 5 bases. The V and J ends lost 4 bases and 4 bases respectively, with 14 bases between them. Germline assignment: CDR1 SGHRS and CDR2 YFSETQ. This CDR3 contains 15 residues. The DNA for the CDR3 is TGCGCCAGCAGCCCTCGCGGGCCGGGCACCGGGGAGCTGTTTTTT. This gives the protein CASSPRGPGTGELFF.

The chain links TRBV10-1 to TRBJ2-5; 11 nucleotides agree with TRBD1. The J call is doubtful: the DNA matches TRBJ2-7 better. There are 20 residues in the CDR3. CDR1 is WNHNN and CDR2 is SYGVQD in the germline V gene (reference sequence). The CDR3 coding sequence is TGCGCCAGCAGTGAGCTCGTTGGGACAGGGGGGCTCCCGGACCACTACGAGCAGTACTTC. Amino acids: CASSELVGTGGLPDHYEQYF.

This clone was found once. CDR3 coding DNA: TGTGCCAGCAGTTTATCGACAGAATATTCACCCCTCCACTTT. This gives the protein CASSLSTEYSPLHF. This rearrangement joins TRBV27 to TRBJ1-6, with a weak D call TRBD1 (5 bases). This CDR3 has 14 residues. CDR1 is MNHEY and CDR2 is SMNVEV in the germline V gene (reference sequence). With 0 bases removed from V and 8 bases from J, the gap between germline ends came to 8 bases.

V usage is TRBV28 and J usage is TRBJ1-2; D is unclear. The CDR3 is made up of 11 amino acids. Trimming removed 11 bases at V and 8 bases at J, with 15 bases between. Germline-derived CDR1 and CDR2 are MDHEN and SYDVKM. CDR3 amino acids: CAQRRTAGYTF. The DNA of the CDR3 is TGTGCCCAGCGGAGGACCGCGGGCTACACCTTC.

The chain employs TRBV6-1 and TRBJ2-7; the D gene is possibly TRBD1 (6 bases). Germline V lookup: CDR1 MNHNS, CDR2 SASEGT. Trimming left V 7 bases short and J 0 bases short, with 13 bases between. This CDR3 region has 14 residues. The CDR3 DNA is TGTGCCAGCACCGCGGACAGCCTCTCCTACGAGCAGTACTTC. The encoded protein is CASTADSLSYEQYF.

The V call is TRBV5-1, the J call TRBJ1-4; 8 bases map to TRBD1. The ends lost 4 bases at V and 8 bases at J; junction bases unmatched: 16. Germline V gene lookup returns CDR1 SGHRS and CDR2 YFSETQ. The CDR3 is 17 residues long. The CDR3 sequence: CASSDSTGASGGEKLFF. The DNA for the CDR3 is TGCGCCAGCAGCGACTCGACAGGGGCGAGCGGCGGGGAAAAACTGTTTTTT.

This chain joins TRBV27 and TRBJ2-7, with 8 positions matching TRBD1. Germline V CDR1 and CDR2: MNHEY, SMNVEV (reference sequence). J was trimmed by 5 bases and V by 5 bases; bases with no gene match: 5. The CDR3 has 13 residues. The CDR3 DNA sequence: TGTGCCAGCAGTGGGACAGGAGGAGACGAGCAGTACTTC. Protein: CASSGTGGDEQYF.

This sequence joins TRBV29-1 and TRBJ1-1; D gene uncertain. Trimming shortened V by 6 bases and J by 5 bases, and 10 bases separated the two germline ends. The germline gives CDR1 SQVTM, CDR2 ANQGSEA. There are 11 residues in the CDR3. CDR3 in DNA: TGCAGCGTCCTAGCGCGGACTGAAGCTTTCTTT. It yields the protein CSVLARTEAFF.

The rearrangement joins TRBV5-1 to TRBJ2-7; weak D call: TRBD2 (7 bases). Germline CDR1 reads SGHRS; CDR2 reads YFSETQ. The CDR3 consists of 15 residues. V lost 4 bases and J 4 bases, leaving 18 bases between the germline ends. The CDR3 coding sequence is TGCGCCAGCAGCGACCCCGGGGGGCTTTCTTACGAGCAGTACTTC. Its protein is CASSDPGGLSYEQYF.

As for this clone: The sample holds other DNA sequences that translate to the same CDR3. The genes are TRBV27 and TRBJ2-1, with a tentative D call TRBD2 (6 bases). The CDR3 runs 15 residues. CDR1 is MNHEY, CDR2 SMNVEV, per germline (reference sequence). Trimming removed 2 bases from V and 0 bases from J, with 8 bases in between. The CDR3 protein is CASSLGGSSYNEQFF. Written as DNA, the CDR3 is TGTGCCAGCAGTTTAGGGGGGAGCTCCTACAATGAGCAGTTCTTC.

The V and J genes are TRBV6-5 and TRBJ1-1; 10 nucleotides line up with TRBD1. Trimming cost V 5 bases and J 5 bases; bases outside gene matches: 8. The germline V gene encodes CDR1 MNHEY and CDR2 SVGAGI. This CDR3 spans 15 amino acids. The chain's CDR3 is CASSNRDRGKTEAFF. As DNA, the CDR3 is TGTGCCAGCAGTAACCGGGACAGGGGCAAGACTGAAGCTTTCTTT.

In DNA, the CDR3 is TGCGCCAGCAGTCAATCGGCCGAGCAGTACTTC. It translates to CASSQSAEQYF. The V and J genes are TRBV23-1 and TRBJ2-7; D is unclear. TRBV23-1 falls under the ORF class, with uncertain function. V gave up 0 bases and J gave up 6 bases, with 3 bases separating them. The CDR3 covers 11 residues.

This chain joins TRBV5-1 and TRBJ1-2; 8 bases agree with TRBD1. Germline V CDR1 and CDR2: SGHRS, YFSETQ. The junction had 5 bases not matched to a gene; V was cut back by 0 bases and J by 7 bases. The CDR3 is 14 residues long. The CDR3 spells CASSLEQGESGYTF. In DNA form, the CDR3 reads TGCGCCAGCAGCTTGGAACAGGGGGAGTCTGGCTACACCTTC.

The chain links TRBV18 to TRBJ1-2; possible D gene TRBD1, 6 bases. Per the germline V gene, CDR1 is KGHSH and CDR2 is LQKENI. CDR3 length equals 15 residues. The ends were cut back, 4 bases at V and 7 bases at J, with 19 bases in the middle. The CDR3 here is CASSRTGTPSPGYTF. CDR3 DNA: TGTGCCAGCTCACGAACCGGGACACCCAGTCCTGGCTACACCTTC.

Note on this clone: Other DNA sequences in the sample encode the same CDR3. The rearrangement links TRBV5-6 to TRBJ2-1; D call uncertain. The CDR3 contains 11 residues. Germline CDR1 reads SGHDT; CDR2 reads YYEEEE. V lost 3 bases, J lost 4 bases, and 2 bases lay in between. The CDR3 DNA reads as TGTGCCAGCAGCTCTTACAATGAGCAGTTCTTC. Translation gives CASSSYNEQFF.

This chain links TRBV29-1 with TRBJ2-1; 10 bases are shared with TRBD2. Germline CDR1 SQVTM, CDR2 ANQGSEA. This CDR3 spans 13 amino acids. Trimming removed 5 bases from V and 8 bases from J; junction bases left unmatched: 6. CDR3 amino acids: CSVLAGDGHEQFF. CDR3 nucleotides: TGCAGCGTTCTAGCGGGAGACGGGCATGAGCAGTTCTTC.

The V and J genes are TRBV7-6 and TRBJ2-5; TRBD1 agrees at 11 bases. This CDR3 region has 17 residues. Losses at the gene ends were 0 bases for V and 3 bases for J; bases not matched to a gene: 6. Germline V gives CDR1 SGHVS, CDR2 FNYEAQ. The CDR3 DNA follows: TGTGCCAGCAGCTTAGCTTCGGGACAGGGGGTGGAAGAGACCCAGTACTTC. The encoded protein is CASSLASGQGVEETQYF.

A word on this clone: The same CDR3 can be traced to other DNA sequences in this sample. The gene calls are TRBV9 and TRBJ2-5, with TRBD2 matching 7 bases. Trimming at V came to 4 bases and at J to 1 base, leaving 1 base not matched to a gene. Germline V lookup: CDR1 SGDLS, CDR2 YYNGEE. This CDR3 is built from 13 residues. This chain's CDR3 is CASSPGGQETQYF. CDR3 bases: TGTGCCAGCAGCCCGGGGGGCCAAGAGACCCAGTACTTC.

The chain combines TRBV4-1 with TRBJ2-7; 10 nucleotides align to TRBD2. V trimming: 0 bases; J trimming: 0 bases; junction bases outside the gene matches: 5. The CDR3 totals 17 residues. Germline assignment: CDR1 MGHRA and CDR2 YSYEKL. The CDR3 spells CASSQDKRTSGSYEQYF. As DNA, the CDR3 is TGCGCCAGCAGCCAAGATAAAAGGACTAGCGGCTCCTACGAGCAGTACTTC.

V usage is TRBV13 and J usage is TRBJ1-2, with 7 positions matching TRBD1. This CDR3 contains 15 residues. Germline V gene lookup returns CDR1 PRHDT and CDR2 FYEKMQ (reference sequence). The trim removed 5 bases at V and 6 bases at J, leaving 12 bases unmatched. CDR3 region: CASSSAQGFRDGYTF. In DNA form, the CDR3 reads TGTGCCAGCAGCAGCGCACAGGGGTTCAGGGATGGCTACACCTTC.

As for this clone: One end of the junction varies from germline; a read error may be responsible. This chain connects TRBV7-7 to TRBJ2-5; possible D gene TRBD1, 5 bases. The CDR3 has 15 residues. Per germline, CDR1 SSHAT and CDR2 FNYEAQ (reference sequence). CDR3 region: CASSLRGLLEETQYF. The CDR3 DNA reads TGTGCTAGCAGCTTAAGGGGTCTCCTGGAAGAGACCCAGTACTTC.

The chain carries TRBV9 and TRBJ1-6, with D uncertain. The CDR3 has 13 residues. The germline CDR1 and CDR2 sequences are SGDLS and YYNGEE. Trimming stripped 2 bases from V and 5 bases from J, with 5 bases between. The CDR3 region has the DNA TGTGCCAGCAGCGTCGGTGATAATTCACCCCTCCACTTT. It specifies CASSVGDNSPLHF. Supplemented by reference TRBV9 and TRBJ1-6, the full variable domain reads DSGVTQTPKHLITATGQRVTLRCSPRSGDLSVYWYQQSLDQGLQFLIQYYNGEERAKGNILERFSAQQFPDLHSELNLSSLELGDSALYFCASSVGDNSPLHFGNGTRLTVT.

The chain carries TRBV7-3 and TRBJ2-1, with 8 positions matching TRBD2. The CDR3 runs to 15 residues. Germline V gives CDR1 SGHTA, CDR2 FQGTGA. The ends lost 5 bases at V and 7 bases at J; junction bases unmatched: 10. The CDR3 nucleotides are TGTGCCAGCAGCACAAGCGGGGGCTCCGGGAATGAGCAGTTCTTC. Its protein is CASSTSGGSGNEQFF. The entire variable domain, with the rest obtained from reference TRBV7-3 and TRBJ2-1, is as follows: GAGVSQTPSNKVTEKGKYVELRCDPISGHTALYWYRQSLGQGPEFLIYFQGTGAADDSGLPNDRFFAVRPEGSVSTLKIQRTERGDSAVYLCASSTSGGSGNEQFFGPGTRLTVL.